Listed below are T cell receptor beta chains from one sample, sequenced in a study of T cell responses to AZD1222 COVID-19 vaccine. Clones were read by immunoSEQ multiplex PCR, and TCRdb kept only the in-frame ones, dropping some. The table includes around 110,000 clones, about 90% detected once. The sequenced sample was peripheral blood, obtained on day 0 of AZD1222 vaccination. These receptors were collected from an adult in good health. CDR3s include the opening cysteine and the closing phenylalanine or tryptophan. D genes are given only for firm matches. A row's size may be missing; if present it is once, few, many or a size class.

>TRBD2|NA|TRBV5-8|TRBJ2-3
CASSLMGGPGGTDTQYF
TGTGCCAGCAGCTTGATGGGAGGGCCCGGGGGGACAGATACGCAGTATTTT
>NA|NA|TRBV21-1|TRBJ1-5
CASSKASGDRGDNQPQHF
TGTGCCAGCAGCAAAGCGAGCGGGGACAGGGGTGACAATCAGCCCCAGCATTTT
>NA|NA|TRBV2|TRBJ1-2
CARGTTNYGYTF
TGTGCCCGTGGGACAACCAACTATGGCTACACCTTC
>NA|once|TRBV7-9|TRBJ1-1
CASSLVVAGNTEAFF
TGTGCCAGCAGCTTAGTAGTTGCGGGGAACACTGAAGCTTTCTTT
>NA|NA|TRBV14|TRBJ2-3
CASSQDLLVDTQYF
TGTGCCAGCAGCCAAGATCTACTTGTGGATACGCAGTATTTT
>NA|NA|TRBV12-5|TRBJ1-1
CASGSDRANTEAFF
TGTGCTAGTGGATCTGACAGAGCGAACACTGAAGCTTTCTTT
>NA|NA|TRBV14|TRBJ2-7
CASSQGLLGPAGRHEQYF
TGTGCCAGCAGCCAAGGCTTGCTAGGCCCGGCAGGGCGACACGAGCAGTACTTC
>TRBD2|NA|TRBV2|TRBJ2-1
CASSVAGLGVYNEQFF
TGTGCCAGCAGCGTCGCTGGACTAGGGGTCTACAATGAGCAGTTCTTC
>TRBD1|NA|TRBV5-6|TRBJ2-3
CASSSGTVTDTQYF
TGTGCCAGCAGCTCGGGGACAGTCACAGATACGCAGTATTTT
>NA|NA|TRBV29-1|TRBJ2-2
CSATVLNGGVGELFF
TGCAGCGCCACAGTCCTAAATGGGGGTGTCGGGGAGCTGTTTTTT
>TRBD1|NA|TRBV15|TRBJ1-2
CATSRTPGQGDGYTF
TGTGCCACCAGCAGAACCCCGGGACAGGGGGATGGCTACACCTTC
>NA|NA|TRBV27|TRBJ1-1
CASKGMNTEAFF
TGTGCCAGCAAGGGAATGAACACTGAAGCTTTCTTT
>TRBD1|NA|TRBV27|TRBJ2-7
CASSTPGQGIYEQYF
TGTGCCAGCAGTACACCGGGACAGGGAATCTACGAGCAGTACTTC
>TRBD2|NA|TRBV19|TRBJ2-7
CASSVISGPTYEQYF
TGTGCCAGTAGTGTTATTAGCGGGCCTACCTACGAGCAGTACTTC
>NA|NA|TRBV29-1|TRBJ2-2
CSVEVSGSGELFF
TGCAGCGTTGAAGTCTCAGGGTCCGGGGAGCTGTTTTTT
>NA|NA|TRBV18|TRBJ1-3
CASSPNRGNSGNTIYF
TGTGCCAGCTCACCCAATAGGGGAAACTCTGGAAACACCATATATTTT
>NA|NA|TRBV12-1|TRBJ1-5
CASSFALRKSQPQHF
TGTGCCAGCAGCTTTGCGTTGAGGAAAAGTCAGCCCCAGCATTTT
>NA|NA|TRBV11-2|TRBJ1-2
CASSLEAGMVYTF
TGTGCCAGCAGCTTAGAGGCCGGGATGGTCTACACCTTC